This is a list of T cell receptor beta chains from one sample in a study of T cell responses to AZD1222 COVID-19 vaccine. The assay was immunoSEQ multiplex PCR, and TCRdb's table has in-frame clones only and misses some. Among 160,000 or so clones, about nine tenths were seen once, and the ten largest hold more than 5.5%. The sample consisted of peripheral blood, taken on day 0 of AZD1222 vaccination. All receptors come from an adult in good health. Both conserved end residues are part of each CDR3. Fields, in order: D gene, V gene, clone size, J gene, CDR3 protein, CDR3 DNA. The D gene is left open where the match is weak. The size entry is marked missing in some rows and otherwise reads once, few, many or a size class.

>-|TRBV5-1|once|TRBJ1-6
CASSRDNSYNSPLHF
TGCGCCAGCAGCAGAGACAACTCCTATAATTCACCCCTCCACTTT
>-|TRBV3-1/TRBV3-2|few|TRBJ1-4
CASSQDRGGEEKLFF
TGTGCCAGCAGCCAAGATAGGGGCGGGGAGGAAAAACTGTTTTTT
>-|TRBV7-2|few|TRBJ1-5
CASSPPLGQPQHF
TGTGCCAGCAGCCCCCCTTTAGGGCAGCCCCAGCATTTT
>-|TRBV28|-|TRBJ1-5
CASSYQQGSNQPQHF
TGTGCCAGCAGTTATCAGCAGGGAAGCAATCAGCCCCAGCATTTT
>-|TRBV30|-|TRBJ1-5
CAWSVKLEQPQHF
TGTGCCTGGAGTGTAAAGCTGGAACAGCCCCAGCATTTT
>-|TRBV15|-|TRBJ2-7
CATSRDRGEHEQYF
TGTGCCACCAGCAGAGATAGGGGGGAACACGAGCAGTACTTC
>-|TRBV28|-|TRBJ1-1
CASSINGQTNTEAFF
TGTGCCAGCAGTATAAATGGACAGACGAACACTGAAGCTTTCTTT
>-|TRBV7-9|-|TRBJ2-3
CASSLASGGTDTQYF
TGTGCCAGCAGCTTAGCGTCAGGGGGCACAGATACGCAGTATTTT
>TRBD1|TRBV25-1|-|TRBJ1-6
CASSEIQGDNSPLHF
TGTGCCAGCAGTGAGATTCAGGGGGATAATTCACCCCTCCACTTT
>-|TRBV25-1|-|TRBJ1-2
CASSDPGVYYGYTF
TGTGCCAGCAGTGATCCAGGCGTCTACTATGGCTACACCTTC
>-|TRBV7-9|-|TRBJ2-7
CASSPGTREQYF
TGTGCCAGCAGCCCGGGGACACGAGAGCAGTACTTC
>TRBD1|TRBV10-3|-|TRBJ1-5
CAISPGQGHNQPQHF
TGTGCCATCAGCCCGGGACAGGGACACAATCAGCCCCAGCATTTT
>-|TRBV2|-|TRBJ1-1
CASSERRTEAFF
TGTGCCAGCAGTGAACGTCGCACTGAAGCTTTCTTT
>-|TRBV29-1|-|TRBJ2-6
CSVPIGPGANVLTF
TGCAGCGTCCCTATCGGGCCGGGGGCCAACGTCCTGACTTTC
>-|TRBV25-1|-|TRBJ1-4
CASSLLEKLFF
TGTGCCAGCAGTCTGCTTGAAAAACTGTTTTTT
>-|TRBV18|-|TRBJ1-5
CASSPPGGENQPQHF
TGTGCCAGCTCACCACCGGGGGGAGAGAATCAGCCCCAGCATTTT
>TRBD1|TRBV7-9|-|TRBJ2-2
CASSSDREDGELFF
TGTGCCAGCAGCTCGGACAGGGAGGACGGGGAGCTGTTTTTT
>-|TRBV6-6|-|TRBJ1-5
CASSPVGPPEPQHF
TGTGCCAGCAGCCCCGTAGGACCGCCTGAGCCCCAGCATTTT
>TRBD1|TRBV5-1|-|TRBJ2-3
CASSLTTGALKTTDTQYF
TGCGCCAGCAGCTTGACCACAGGGGCCCTCAAAACTACAGATACGCAGTATTTT
>-|TRBV28|-|TRBJ1-3
CASSPNRSSGNTIYF
TGTGCCAGCAGCCCGAACAGGAGCTCTGGAAACACCATATATTTT
>-|TRBV5-1|-|TRBJ1-1
CASSLETRGGTEAFF
TGCGCCAGCAGCTTGGAAACACGGGGAGGGACTGAAGCTTTCTTT
>TRBD1|TRBV15|-|TRBJ1-4
CATSRLLAGQGGPNEKLFF
TGTGCCACCAGCAGACTCCTTGCGGGACAGGGGGGGCCTAATGAAAAACTGTTTTTT
>-|TRBV5-4|-|TRBJ2-3
CASSNTDTQYF
TGTGCCAGCAGCAACACAGATACGCAGTATTTT
>TRBD2|TRBV27|-|TRBJ2-3
CASGGEGLWVDTQYF
TGTGCCAGCGGGGGGGAGGGACTATGGGTGGATACGCAGTATTTT
>TRBD1|TRBV19|-|TRBJ2-7
CASSMKDRGREQYF
TGTGCCAGTAGTATGAAGGACAGGGGGCGCGAGCAGTACTTC
>-|TRBV4-2|few|TRBJ2-2
CASSHPGPNPGELFF
TGTGCCAGCAGCCATCCGGGACCTAATCCCGGGGAGCTGTTTTTT
>-|TRBV18|-|TRBJ1-1
CASSPPRENTEAFF
TGTGCCAGCTCACCACCGCGGGAGAACACTGAAGCTTTCTTT
>-|TRBV7-9|-|TRBJ1-2
CASSLFPGGYGYTF
TGTGCCAGCAGCTTATTCCCCGGCGGCTATGGCTACACCTTC
>TRBD1|TRBV23-1|-|TRBJ2-2
CASSQRVTGAGELFF
TGCGCCAGCAGTCAACGCGTAACAGGGGCCGGGGAGCTGTTTTTT
>-|TRBV15|-|TRBJ2-7
CATSREMTVTDEQYF
TGTGCCACCAGCAGAGAAATGACAGTGACGGACGAGCAGTACTTC
>TRBD1|TRBV9|-|TRBJ1-2
CASSPTGTNYGYTF
TGTGCCAGCAGCCCGACAGGGACTAACTATGGCTACACCTTC
>-|TRBV19|-|TRBJ1-2
CASSIGQRVYGYTF
TGTGCCAGTAGTATTGGGCAGCGTGTCTATGGCTACACCTTC
>-|TRBV5-6|once|TRBJ1-5
CASSLWKGPQHF
TGTGCCAGCAGCCTGTGGAAGGGTCCCCAGCATTTT
>TRBD1|TRBV18|-|TRBJ2-5
CASSPRTGVQETQYF
TGTGCCAGCTCACCCCGGACAGGAGTCCAAGAGACCCAGTACTTC
>-|TRBV25-1|few|TRBJ1-5
CASSEWGGNQPQHF
TGTGCCAGCAGTGAATGGGGGGGCAATCAGCCCCAGCATTTT
>-|TRBV19|-|TRBJ1-1
CASIRENTEAFF
TGTGCCAGTATAAGAGAGAACACTGAAGCTTTCTTT
>TRBD2|TRBV7-2|-|TRBJ2-3
CASSFAGGQTDTQYF
TGTGCCAGCAGCTTTGCGGGGGGGCAAACAGATACGCAGTATTTT
>TRBD1|TRBV5-6|-|TRBJ2-2
CASSTRQGMTGELFF
TGTGCCAGCAGCACAAGACAGGGTATGACCGGGGAGCTGTTTTTT
>TRBD1|TRBV27|-|TRBJ1-2
CASSLEGTGFYGYTF
TGTGCCAGCAGTTTAGAAGGGACAGGCTTCTATGGCTACACCTTC
>-|TRBV24-1|-|TRBJ2-5
CATSDSDYHQETQYF
TGTGCCACCAGTGATTCGGACTACCACCAAGAGACCCAGTACTTC
>-|TRBV19|-|TRBJ2-4
CASSIPSDGDIQYF
TGTGCCAGTAGTATCCCCTCGGATGGGGACATTCAGTACTTC
>-|TRBV9|once|TRBJ2-3
CASSVEDGSSWGTDTQYF
TGTGCCAGCAGCGTAGAGGACGGGAGCAGTTGGGGCACAGATACGCAGTATTTT
>-|TRBV3-1/TRBV3-2|-|TRBJ2-6
CASSQSGGANVLTF
TGTGCCAGCAGCCAGTCGGGTGGGGCCAACGTCCTGACTTTC
>-|TRBV5-4|once|TRBJ1-4
CASSLAGVEKLFF
TGTGCCAGCAGCTTGGCGGGGGTTGAAAAACTGTTTTTT
>-|TRBV19|-|TRBJ1-5
CASSIVRGAYSNQPQHF
TGTGCCAGTAGTATTGTGCGGGGGGCGTATAGCAATCAGCCCCAGCATTTT